The clone carrying this TCR beta chain has just a few counts. No antigen is known for it. The data are from a study of T cells after yellow fever vaccination. The overall study: SMART-Seq v4 Ultra Low Input prepared the low-cell-number fractions.

Generation of TCR cDNA used 5'RACE template switching (which added a universal primer site and UMIs). TCRdb redid the calling of the 5' RACE reads with MiXCR, one entry per CDR3 protein. This repertoire shows some 500,000 distinct CDR3 sequences, 13% found once; its top ten account for 11% to 15%. General observations from the study: Booster samples showed a return of most primary-vaccination clones (about 96% CD4, 85% to 90% CD8).

The CDR3 runs 15 residues. Trimming removed 0 bases from V and 3 bases from J, with 8 bases in between. Germline CDR1 and CDR2: SEHNR and FQNEAQ (reference sequence). The sample here was PBMCs, taken on the day of the yellow fever booster vaccination. The TCR sequence derives from a man younger than 40 who received the YFV17D yellow fever vaccine. The chain links TRBV7-9 to TRBJ2-2, with D perhaps matching TRBD1 (6 bases). CDR3 residues: CASSLAGAYTGELFF. In nucleotides, the CDR3 is TGTGCCAGCAGCTTAGCGGGGGCTTACACCGGGGAGCTGTTTTTT.